This T cell receptor beta chain came from a study of T cell clones after liver transplantation. Study details: TCRbeta sequencing after a pre-transplant mixed lymphocyte reaction identified graft-donor-reactive clones, later tracked in post-transplant blood. Tolerance: complete withdrawal held at least one year, liver enzymes staying within twice normal. Standard immunosuppression, with no induction, continued until 12-24 months after transplant.

Sorting of unstimulated PBMCs yielded separate CD3+CD4+ and CD3+CD8+ fractions. Deletions cut 3 bases from V and 1 base from J, with 10 bases between. This CDR3 contains 14 residues. Per the germline V gene, CDR1 is SGHRS and CDR2 is YFSETQ. The protocol was immunoSEQ multiplex PCR, while the TCRdb copy is restricted to in-frame clones and leaves out a portion. In the table there are over 100,000 clones, around four fifths of which are singletons. This specimen was CD4+ T cells from blood, taken before liver transplant. The chain has TRBV5-1 and TRBJ1-1; D gene unclear. This clonotype was obtained from a human donor who received a liver transplant. The CDR3 DNA follows: TGCGCCAGCAGCTCTAACACGGGGAACACTGAAGCTTTCTTT. Translated, it gives CASSSNTGNTEAFF.